One sample yielded the 13 T cell receptor beta chains listed below, sequenced in a study of T cell changes during pregnancy in multiple sclerosis. Some clones are missing from TCRdb's copy, which holds only in-frame ones; the method was immunoSEQ multiplex PCR. This table holds 70,000 to 95,000 clones, 94% found once. The sample was peripheral blood, taken after pregnancy. Receptors originate from a female donor in good health, enrolled as a control in a pregnancy study.

V is TRBV2 and J is TRBJ2-1, with 9 bases aligning to TRBD1. With 6 bases clipped from V and 0 bases from J, the junction kept 0 bases outside the gene matches. The CDR3 is 14 amino acids. Germline-derived CDR1 and CDR2 are SNHLY and FYNNEI. This CDR3 is CASRDRGSYNEQFF. The CDR3 DNA reads TGTGCCAGCAGGGACAGGGGCTCCTACAATGAGCAGTTCTTC.

This clone was seen a single time. V and J are TRBV28 and TRBJ2-1, with D possibly being TRBD1 (7 bases). CDR1 is MDHEN, CDR2 SYDVKM, per germline. The V end was cut by 5 bases, the J end by 0 bases, with 11 bases between. CDR3 size: 15 residues. The CDR3 spells CASSPGGSSYNEQFF. For the CDR3, the DNA is TGTGCCAGCAGTCCAGGGGGGAGCTCCTACAATGAGCAGTTCTTC.

The V gene is TRBV6-6, the J gene TRBJ1-1; D is ambiguous. With 6 bases removed from V and 6 bases from J, the gap between germline ends came to 23 bases. Germline V lookup: CDR1 MNHNY, CDR2 SVGAGI (reference sequence). The CDR3 extends over 16 amino acids. This CDR3 is CASRDFGRGRTPEAFF. The CDR3, as DNA: TGTGCCAGCAGGGACTTTGGTCGCGGACGAACGCCTGAAGCTTTCTTT.

The chain recombines TRBV5-1 with TRBJ1-4; the D gene is possibly TRBD1 (5 bases). The V end lost 0 bases, the J end lost 0 bases, and 6 bases lay between the germline ends. The CDR3 has 15 amino acids. Germline V lookup: CDR1 SGHRS, CDR2 YFSETQ. The CDR3 DNA is TGCGCCAGCAGCTTGGAGACAGCAACTAATGAAAAACTGTTTTTT. Translating it yields CASSLETATNEKLFF.

The chain carries TRBV7-2 and TRBJ2-1; D gene ambiguous. Germline V CDR1 and CDR2: SGHTA, FQGNSA. Deletions cut 5 bases from V and 7 bases from J, with 12 bases between. The CDR3 is made up of 13 amino acids. The CDR3 bases are TGTGCCAGCAGCCCATCATTTGCGAATGAGCAGTTCTTC. This codes for CASSPSFANEQFF.

The rearrangement joins TRBV5-1 to TRBJ2-4; 13 bases fit TRBD2. The V and J ends lost 4 bases and 8 bases, in that order; junction bases with no gene match: 6. The germline CDR1 and CDR2 sequences are SGHRS and YFSETQ. The CDR3 contains 15 residues. The CDR3 bases are TGCGCCAGCAGCACAGGGACTAGCGGGGAGGACATTCAGTACTTC. Translated: CASSTGTSGEDIQYF.

The V call is TRBV10-3, the J call TRBJ1-3; unclear D gene. The CDR3 spans 14 residues. V was clipped by 0 bases and J by 8 bases, with 11 bases between them. The germline CDR1 and CDR2 sequences are ENHRY and SYGVKD. The CDR3 loop reads CAISESVRSDTIYF. The CDR3, as DNA: TGTGCCATCAGTGAGTCCGTCAGGTCGGACACCATATATTTT.

J is TRBJ2-7 and V is TRBV20-1, with D unclear. Trimming shortened V by 2 bases and J by 5 bases, and 4 bases separated the two germline ends. CDR1 and CDR2 (germline): DFQATT, SNEGSKA (reference sequence). The CDR3 is 10 amino acids. The CDR3 nucleotides are TGCAGTGCTAGACTAGACGAGCAGTACTTC. Protein: CSARLDEQYF.

The chain joins TRBV7-2 to TRBJ2-1; 10 bases align to TRBD1. Trimming removed 3 bases from V and 5 bases from J; junction bases left unmatched: 7. The CDR3 extends over 16 amino acids. The germline V gene has CDR1 SGHTA and CDR2 FQGNSA. The CDR3 is CASSLRTGGQNNEQFF. In nucleotides, the CDR3 is TGTGCCAGCAGCTTGCGGACAGGGGGGCAAAACAATGAGCAGTTCTTC.

The genes are TRBV5-1 and TRBJ2-1, with a tentative D call TRBD1 (5 bases). V was cut by 0 bases and J by 5 bases, with 12 bases left in between. The CDR3 runs 15 residues. The V gene's germline CDR1 is SGHRS and CDR2 YFSETQ. For the CDR3, the DNA is TGCGCCAGCAGCTTGGGGCCGGACACACACAATGAGCAGTTCTTC. The encoded protein is CASSLGPDTHNEQFF.

The chain combines TRBV7-2 with TRBJ2-1; 13 bases are shared with TRBD2. V shed 5 bases and J 10 bases; nucleotides not matched to a gene: 11. This CDR3 has 16 amino acids. Germline V CDR1 and CDR2: SGHTA, FQGNSA. CDR3 region: CASSLDGGLAGREQFF. CDR3 in DNA: TGTGCCAGCAGCCTCGACGGGGGACTAGCGGGACGGGAGCAGTTCTTC. Full variable domain (remainder filled in from reference TRBV7-2 and TRBJ2-1): GAGVSQSPSNKVTEKGKDVELRCDPISGHTALYWYRQSLGQGLEFLIYFQGNSAPDKSGLPSDRFSAERTGGSVSTLTIQRTQQEDSAVYLCASSLDGGLAGREQFFGPGTRLTVL.

The CDR3 bases are TGCGCCAGCAGCTTGGGTAGCGGGGTCACAGATACGCAGTATTTT. The encoded protein is CASSLGSGVTDTQYF. The rearrangement uses TRBV5-1 and TRBJ2-3; 8 bases align to TRBD2. Looked up from germline, CDR1 is SGHRS and CDR2 is YFSETQ. Trimming took 0 bases from V and 2 from J; bases not matched to a gene: 2. The CDR3 consists of 15 residues.

The CDR3 nucleotides are TGTGCCAGCAGTTGGGGACTAGCTAGTTACGAGCAGTACTTC. This translates into CASSWGLASYEQYF. This rearrangement joins TRBV27 to TRBJ2-7, with 9 positions matching TRBD2. Germline values: CDR1 MNHEY, CDR2 SMNVEV (reference sequence). The CDR3 is 14 amino acids. The trim removed 4 bases at V and 4 bases at J, leaving 5 bases unmatched.